This T cell receptor beta chain was documented in a study of cytomegalovirus exposure and HLA in healthy donors. The PCR made use of 60 Vbeta and 13 Jbeta primers. TCRdb keeps only in-frame clones here, not all; method: immunoSEQ multiplex PCR. The sample includes roughly 86,000 clones, 50% to 80% of them seen just once. Germline V lookup: CDR1 DFQATT, CDR2 SNEGSKA (reference sequence). V dropped 7 bases and J dropped 10 bases, with 11 bases sitting between them. The CDR3 spans 10 residues. As concerns this clone: The target antigen is unknown.

Findings of the study overall: Among the sequence variants, a highly shared cluster was likely an artifact of sequencing. A list of about 180 TCR beta chains associated with cytomegalovirus was given.

V gene TRBV20-1 combines with J gene TRBJ2-4; D call uncertain. Sequencing was done on a sample of PBMCs. This receptor was taken from a man aged 30 to 45 in good health and CMV-seronegative. CDR3 sequence reads: CSVAQTIQYF. The CDR3 DNA reads as TGCAGTGTTGCACAGACGATTCAGTACTTC.